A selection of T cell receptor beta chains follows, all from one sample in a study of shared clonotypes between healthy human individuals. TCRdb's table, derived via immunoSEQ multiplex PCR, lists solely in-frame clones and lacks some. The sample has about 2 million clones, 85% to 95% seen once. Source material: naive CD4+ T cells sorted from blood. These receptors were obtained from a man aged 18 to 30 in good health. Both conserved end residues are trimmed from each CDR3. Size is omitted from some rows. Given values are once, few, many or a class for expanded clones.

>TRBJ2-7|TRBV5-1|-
ASSFSGGSYEQY
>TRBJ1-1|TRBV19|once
ASSQGPNTEAF
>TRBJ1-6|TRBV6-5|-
ASSRGQSNSPLH
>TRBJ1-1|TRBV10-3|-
AISEEGPGTEAF
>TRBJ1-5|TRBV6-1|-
ASTRQYNQPQH
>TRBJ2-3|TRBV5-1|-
ASRWGVDTDTQY
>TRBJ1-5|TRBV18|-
ASSPQYRSSNQPQH
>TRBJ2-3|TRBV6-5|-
ASSYSGGKSDTQY
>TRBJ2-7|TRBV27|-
ASRLTGVGSYEQY
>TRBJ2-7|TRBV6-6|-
ASSYSGAGEQY
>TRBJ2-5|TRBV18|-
ASSPNRGQETQY
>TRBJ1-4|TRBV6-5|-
ASSYTRSATNEKLF
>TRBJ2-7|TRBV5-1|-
ASSLEGLSSYEQY
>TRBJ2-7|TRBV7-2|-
ASSLPRGAAEEQY
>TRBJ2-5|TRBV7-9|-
ASSLGGLVVYQETQY
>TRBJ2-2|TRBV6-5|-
ASGRQSTGELF
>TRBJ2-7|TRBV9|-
ASSEGLAGVFSEQY
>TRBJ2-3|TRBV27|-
ASSSLYRTTDTQY
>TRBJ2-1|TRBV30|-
AWSGGSSYNEQF
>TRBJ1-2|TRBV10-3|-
AISPLWGTRGYT
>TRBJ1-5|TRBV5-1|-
ASSSGTVGQPQH
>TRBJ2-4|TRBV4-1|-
ASSQEIGSLAGKNIQY
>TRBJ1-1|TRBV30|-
AWSVLNTEAF
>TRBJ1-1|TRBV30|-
AWSGSGNTEAF
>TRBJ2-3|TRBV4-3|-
ASSQKSPDRYVGDTQY
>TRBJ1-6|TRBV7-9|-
ASSQDRITYNSPLH
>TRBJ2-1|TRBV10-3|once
AISESPGSYNEQF
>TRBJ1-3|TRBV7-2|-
ASSFIGSTIY
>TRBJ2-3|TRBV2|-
ASSEPRALDTQY